This TCR beta chain was sequenced during a study of PD-1 blockade in classical Hodgkin lymphoma (dated by TCRdb to 2020 to 2021). As for the study more broadly: Nivolumab dosing was 3 mg/kg intravenously every 2 weeks, continuing until either disease progression or unacceptable toxicity. The study used TCR beta sequencing and CyTOF to define a peripheral blood immune signature of response to PD-1 blockade in classical Hodgkin lymphoma.

For CDR1 and CDR2, the germline V gene (reference sequence) lists LNHDA and SQIVND. V and J lose 3 bases and 2 bases, and a span of 6 bases separates them. The CDR3 holds 13 amino acids from the cysteine to the phenylalanine. Just the 39-base CDR3 DNA is kept, in frame starting at base 1. What the time point label conveys for this sample: cycle 1 day 1 (C1D1), immediately before nivolumab initiation. Every trial patient had relapsed following autologous stem cell transplantation, and prior brentuximab vedotin exposure was what differed among cohorts A, B and C. The trial cohort was composed of about 58 patients with relapsed/refractory classical Hodgkin lymphoma, for whom complete response, partial response or progressive disease was recorded as best overall response. Single-agent nivolumab was administered to trial patients in the multi-cohort phase II CheckMate 205 trial. An independent review committee assessed best overall response using the 2007 International Working Group response criteria. Trial PBMCs were collected just before the start of nivolumab (C1D1) and during therapy at cycle 2 day 1 and cycle 4 day 1. Peripheral blood was collected in 8 mL Vacutainer Cell Preparation Tubes, from which PBMCs were isolated by centrifugation and then cryopreserved.

The Qiagen DNeasy kit was used to extract genomic DNA both from unsorted PBMCs and from the negatively selected CD4+ and CD8+ fractions. Amplification of TCR beta CDR3 regions was done by immunoSEQ multiplex PCR with primers that anneal to V and J segments. A synthetic immune receptor repertoire was used to minimize amplification bias, and any residual bias was removed computationally once sequencing was done. As for the authors' bioinformatics: Custom Python scripts were used to quantify repertoire diversity as the Shannon entropy index. Unsorted, CD4+ and CD8+ repertoires were examined separately, except in combined analyses, for which CD4+ and CD8+ sequences were merged in silico. Clonal expansion was defined as at least a 2-fold frequency increase after treatment relative to C1D1, with a pseudocount of 0.5 for undetected baseline clones. Clones with 0 or 1 copy at C1D1 were classified as singleton clones, and clones with 2 or more copies were classified as non-singleton clones. Clones expanded in unsorted samples were labelled as CD4+, CD8+ or unknown by matching protein sequences in sorted samples from the same patient. Wilcoxon tests were applied to paired samples to test diversity changes from C1D1 to C4D1. TCRdb re-hosts the immuneACCESS table, in-frame sequences only. Its copies lack some clones; in the studies checked, an unresolved V gene accounts for under half of them, and the cause for the rest is not known. D and trimming were read from the DNA, whereas the V and J calls and clone size are those reported in that table. The sample table lists 15,000 or so clones, around 82% of them with a count of one. Roughly a fifth of the sample is taken by the ten largest.

General findings and caveats noted by the study authors: Baseline diversity similar to that of newly diagnosed patients was observed in trial patients achieving complete response, whereas significantly lower diversity was observed in partial responders and progressors. The study was limited to a single clinical trial cohort, and causes of repertoire differences, possibly disease activity or prior therapy, remained undefined. Patients starting nivolumab less than 1 year after ASCT had lower diversity and were excluded from later analyses to avoid confounding by immune reconstitution. Newly diagnosed patients were reported to have lower baseline TCR diversity than healthy donors, and relapsed/refractory patients were reported to have lower baseline TCR diversity still. By C4D1, a significant rise was seen in CD4+ TCR diversity but not in CD8+ TCR diversity (p=0.0027 vs p=0.16), and the rise was most apparent among complete responders (p=0.02).

This clone was detected a few times. It lacks a known antigen. No base quality values were provided; no much bigger clone lies one nucleotide off. The sequence joins TRBV19 to TRBJ2-3; there is no confident call for the D gene. The source was peripheral blood mononuclear cells (PBMCs), collected at baseline. The sequence was collected from a human donor with classical Hodgkin lymphoma. The DNA sequence is given as TGTGCCAGTAGTATCCGTATCACAGATACGCAGTATTTT. Its coded protein is CASSIRITDTQYF. The CDR3, completed at both ends by the reference TRBV19 and TRBJ2-3 genes, gives the full variable domain DGGITQSPKYLFRKEGQNVTLSCEQNLNHDAMYWYRQDPGQGLRLIYYSQIVNDFQKGDIAEGYSVSREKKESFPLTVTSAQKNPTAFYLCASSIRITDTQYFGPGTRLTVL.